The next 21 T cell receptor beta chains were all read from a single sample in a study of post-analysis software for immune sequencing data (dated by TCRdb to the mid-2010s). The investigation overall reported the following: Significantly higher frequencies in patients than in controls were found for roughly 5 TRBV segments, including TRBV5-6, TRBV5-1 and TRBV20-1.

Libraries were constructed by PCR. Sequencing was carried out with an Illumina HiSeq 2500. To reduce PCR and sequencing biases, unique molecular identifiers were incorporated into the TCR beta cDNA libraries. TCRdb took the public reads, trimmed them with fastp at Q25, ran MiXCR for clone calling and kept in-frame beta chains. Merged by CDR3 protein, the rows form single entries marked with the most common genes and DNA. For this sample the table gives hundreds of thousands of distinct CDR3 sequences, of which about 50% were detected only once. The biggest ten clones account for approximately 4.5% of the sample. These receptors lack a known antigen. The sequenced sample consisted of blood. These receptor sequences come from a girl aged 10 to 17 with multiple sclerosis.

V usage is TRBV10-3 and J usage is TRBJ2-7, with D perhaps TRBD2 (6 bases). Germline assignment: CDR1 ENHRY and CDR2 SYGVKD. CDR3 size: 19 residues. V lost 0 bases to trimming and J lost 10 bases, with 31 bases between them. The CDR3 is CAISESVLVDKPLGGAQYF. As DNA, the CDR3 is TGTGCCATCAGTGAGTCTGTACTGGTCGATAAGCCCCTCGGGGGAGCCCAGTACTTC.

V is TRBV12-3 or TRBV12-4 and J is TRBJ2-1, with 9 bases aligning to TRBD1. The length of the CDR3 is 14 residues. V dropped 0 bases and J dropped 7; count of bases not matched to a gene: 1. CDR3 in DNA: TGTGCCAGCAGTTTAGCACAGGGGGCGAATGAGCAGTTCTTC. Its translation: CASSLAQGANEQFF.

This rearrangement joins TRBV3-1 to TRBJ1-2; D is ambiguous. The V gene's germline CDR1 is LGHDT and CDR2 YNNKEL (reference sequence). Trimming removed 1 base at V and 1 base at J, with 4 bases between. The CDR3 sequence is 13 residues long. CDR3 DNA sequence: TGTGCCAGCAGCCAAGCCCTTAACTATGGCTACACCTTC. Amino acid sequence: CASSQALNYGYTF.

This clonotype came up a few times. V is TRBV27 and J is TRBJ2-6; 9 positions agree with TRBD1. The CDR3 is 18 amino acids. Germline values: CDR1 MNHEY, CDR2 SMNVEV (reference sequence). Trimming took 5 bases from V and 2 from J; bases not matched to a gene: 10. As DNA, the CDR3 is TGTGCCAGCAGTCTCTATTCGGGACAGGGTGCTGGGGCCAACGTCCTGACTTTC. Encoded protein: CASSLYSGQGAGANVLTF.

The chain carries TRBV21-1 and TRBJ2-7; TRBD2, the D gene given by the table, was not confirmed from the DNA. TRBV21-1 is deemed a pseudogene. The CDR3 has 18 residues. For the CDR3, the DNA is TGTGCCAGCCTCCTGACTAGCGGGATCCTGGTCGGGTCCTACGAGCAGTACTTC. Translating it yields CASLLTSGILVGSYEQYF.

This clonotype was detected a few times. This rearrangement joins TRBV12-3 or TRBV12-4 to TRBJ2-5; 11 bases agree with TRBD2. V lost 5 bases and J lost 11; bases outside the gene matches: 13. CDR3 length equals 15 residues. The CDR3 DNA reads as TGTGCCAGCAGTACCTTAGCGGGAGGGCCACGGGAGCAGTACTTC. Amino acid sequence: CASSTLAGGPREQYF.

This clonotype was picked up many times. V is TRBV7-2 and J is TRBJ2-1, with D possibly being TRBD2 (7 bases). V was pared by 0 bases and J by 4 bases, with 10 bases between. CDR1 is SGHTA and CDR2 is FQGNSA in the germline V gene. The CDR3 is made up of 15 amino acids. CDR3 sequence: CASSLAGGPYNEQFF. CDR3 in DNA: TGTGCCAGCAGCTTAGCGGGGGGGCCTTACAATGAGCAGTTCTTC.

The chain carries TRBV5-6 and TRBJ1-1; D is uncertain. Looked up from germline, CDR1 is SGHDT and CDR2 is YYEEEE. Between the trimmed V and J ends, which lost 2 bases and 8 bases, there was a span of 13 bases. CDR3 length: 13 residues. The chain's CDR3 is CASSFPSGPEAFF. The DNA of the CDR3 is TGTGCCAGCAGCTTCCCCTCTGGTCCCGAAGCTTTCTTT.

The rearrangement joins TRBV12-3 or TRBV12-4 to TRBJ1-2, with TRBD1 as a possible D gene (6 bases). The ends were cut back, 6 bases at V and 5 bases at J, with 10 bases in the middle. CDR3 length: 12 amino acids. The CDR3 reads CASRSGTYGYTF. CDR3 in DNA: TGTGCCAGCAGATCCGGGACATATGGCTACACCTTC.

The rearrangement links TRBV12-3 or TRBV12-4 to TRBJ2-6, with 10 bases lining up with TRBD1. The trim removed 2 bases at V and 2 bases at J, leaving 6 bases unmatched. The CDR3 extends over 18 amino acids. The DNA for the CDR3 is TGTGCCAGCAGTTTACGGGACAGGGGTCCTCCTGGGGCCAACGTCCTGACTTTC. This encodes CASSLRDRGPPGANVLTF.

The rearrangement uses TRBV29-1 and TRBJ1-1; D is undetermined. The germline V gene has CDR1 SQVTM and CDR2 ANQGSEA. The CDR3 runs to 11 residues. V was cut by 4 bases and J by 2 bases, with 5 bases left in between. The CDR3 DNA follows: TGCAGCGTTGGACATAACACTGAAGCTTTCTTT. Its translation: CSVGHNTEAFF.

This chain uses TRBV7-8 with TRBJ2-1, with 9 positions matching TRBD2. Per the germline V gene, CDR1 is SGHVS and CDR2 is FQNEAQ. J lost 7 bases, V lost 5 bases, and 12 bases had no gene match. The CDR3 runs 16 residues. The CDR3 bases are TGTGCCAGCAGCCTAAGCGGGAGGTACCCCCGAAATGAGCAGTTCTTC. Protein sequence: CASSLSGRYPRNEQFF.

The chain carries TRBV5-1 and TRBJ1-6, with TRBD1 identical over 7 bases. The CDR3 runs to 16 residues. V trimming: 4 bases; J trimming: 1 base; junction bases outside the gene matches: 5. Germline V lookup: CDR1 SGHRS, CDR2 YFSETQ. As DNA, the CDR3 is TGCGCCAGCAGCCGTAAACAGGGGTCCTATAATTCACCCCTCCACTTT. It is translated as CASSRKQGSYNSPLHF.

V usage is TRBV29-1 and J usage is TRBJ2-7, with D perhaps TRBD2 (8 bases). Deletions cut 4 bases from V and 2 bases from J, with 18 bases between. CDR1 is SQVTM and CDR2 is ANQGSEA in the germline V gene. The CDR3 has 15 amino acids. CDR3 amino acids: CSVVGGAGGTYEQYF. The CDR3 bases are TGCAGCGTTGTCGGGGGGGCAGGGGGTACCTACGAGCAGTACTTC.

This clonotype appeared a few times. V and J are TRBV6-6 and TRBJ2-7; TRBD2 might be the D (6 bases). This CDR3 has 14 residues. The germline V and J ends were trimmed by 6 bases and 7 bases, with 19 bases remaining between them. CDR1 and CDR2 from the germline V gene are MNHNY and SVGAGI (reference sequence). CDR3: CASSLGSKEGEQYF. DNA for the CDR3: TGTGCCAGCAGCCTCGGGAGCAAAGAAGGGGAGCAGTACTTC.

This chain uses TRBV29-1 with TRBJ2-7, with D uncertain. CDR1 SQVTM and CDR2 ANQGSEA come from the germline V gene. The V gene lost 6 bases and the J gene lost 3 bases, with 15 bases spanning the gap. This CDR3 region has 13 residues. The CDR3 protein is CSVDQPPLYEQYF. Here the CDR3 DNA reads TGCAGCGTGGACCAACCTCCCCTCTACGAGCAGTACTTC.

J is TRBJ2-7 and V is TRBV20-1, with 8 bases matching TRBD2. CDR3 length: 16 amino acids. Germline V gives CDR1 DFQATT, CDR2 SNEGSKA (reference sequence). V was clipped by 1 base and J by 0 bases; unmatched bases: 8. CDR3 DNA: TGCAGTGCTAGAGCTGAGCGGGGGCCGAGCTCCTACGAGCAGTACTTC. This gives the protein CSARAERGPSSYEQYF.

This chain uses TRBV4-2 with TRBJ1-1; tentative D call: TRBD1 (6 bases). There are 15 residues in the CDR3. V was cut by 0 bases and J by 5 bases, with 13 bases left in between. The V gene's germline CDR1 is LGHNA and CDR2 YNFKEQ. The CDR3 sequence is CASSQDFRGGTEAFF. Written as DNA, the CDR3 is TGTGCCAGCAGCCAAGATTTTAGGGGGGGAACTGAAGCTTTCTTT.

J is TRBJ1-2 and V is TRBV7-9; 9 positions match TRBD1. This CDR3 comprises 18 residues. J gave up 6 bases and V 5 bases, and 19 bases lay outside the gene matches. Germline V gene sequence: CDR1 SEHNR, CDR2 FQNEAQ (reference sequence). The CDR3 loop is CASSITQRLGQGYNGYTF. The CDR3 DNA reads TGTGCCAGCAGCATCACACAGAGGCTGGGACAGGGTTATAATGGCTACACCTTC.

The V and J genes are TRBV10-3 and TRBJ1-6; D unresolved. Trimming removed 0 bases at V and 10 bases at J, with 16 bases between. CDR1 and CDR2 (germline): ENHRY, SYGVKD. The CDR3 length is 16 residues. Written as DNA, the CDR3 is TGTGCCATCAGTGAGTCGGGTGGGGTGGAGGTCTCACCCCTCCACTTT. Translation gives CAISESGGVEVSPLHF.

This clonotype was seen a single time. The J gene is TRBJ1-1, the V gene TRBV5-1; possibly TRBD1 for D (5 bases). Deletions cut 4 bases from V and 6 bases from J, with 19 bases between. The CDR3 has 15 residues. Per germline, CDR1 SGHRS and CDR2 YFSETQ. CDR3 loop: CASSRSIVGAAEAFF. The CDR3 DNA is TGCGCCAGCAGCCGGTCTATTGTCGGGGCGGCTGAAGCTTTCTTT.